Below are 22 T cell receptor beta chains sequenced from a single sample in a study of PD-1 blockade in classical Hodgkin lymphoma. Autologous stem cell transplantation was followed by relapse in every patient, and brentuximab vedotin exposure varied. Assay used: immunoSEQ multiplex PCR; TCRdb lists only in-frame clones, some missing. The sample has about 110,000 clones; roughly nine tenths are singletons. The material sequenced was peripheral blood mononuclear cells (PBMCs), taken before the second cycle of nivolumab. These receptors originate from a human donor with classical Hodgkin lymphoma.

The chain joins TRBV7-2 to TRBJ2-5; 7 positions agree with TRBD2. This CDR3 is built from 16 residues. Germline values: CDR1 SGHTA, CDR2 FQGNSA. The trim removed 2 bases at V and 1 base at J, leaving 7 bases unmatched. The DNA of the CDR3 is TGTGCCAGCAGCTTATGGATCAGCGGGACCCAAGAGACCCAGTACTTC. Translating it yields CASSLWISGTQETQYF.

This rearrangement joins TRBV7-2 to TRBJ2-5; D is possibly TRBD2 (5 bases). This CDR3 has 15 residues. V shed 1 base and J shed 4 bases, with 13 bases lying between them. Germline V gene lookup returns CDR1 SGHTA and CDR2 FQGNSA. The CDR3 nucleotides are TGTGCCAGCAGCTTAGATCGGGGTCCGGGAGAGACCCAGTACTTC. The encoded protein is CASSLDRGPGETQYF.

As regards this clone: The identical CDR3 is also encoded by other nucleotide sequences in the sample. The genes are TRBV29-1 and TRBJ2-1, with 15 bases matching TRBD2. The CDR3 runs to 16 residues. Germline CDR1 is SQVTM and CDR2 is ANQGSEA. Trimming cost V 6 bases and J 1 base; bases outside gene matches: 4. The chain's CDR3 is CSVDGLAGGSYNEQFF. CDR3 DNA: TGCAGCGTAGACGGACTAGCGGGAGGGTCCTACAATGAGCAGTTCTTC.

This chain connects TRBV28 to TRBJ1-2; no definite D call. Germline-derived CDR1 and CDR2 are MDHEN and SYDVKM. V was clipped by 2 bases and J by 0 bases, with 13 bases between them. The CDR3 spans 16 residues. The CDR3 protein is CASSLPGVSANYGYTF. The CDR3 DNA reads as TGTGCCAGCAGTTTACCCGGGGTTTCCGCTAACTATGGCTACACCTTC.

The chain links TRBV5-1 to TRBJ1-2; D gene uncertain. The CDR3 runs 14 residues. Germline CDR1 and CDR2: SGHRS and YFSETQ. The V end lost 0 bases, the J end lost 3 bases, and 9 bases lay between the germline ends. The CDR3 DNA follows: TGCGCCAGCAGCTTGGCTCTCAGTGACTATGGCTACACCTTC. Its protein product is CASSLALSDYGYTF.

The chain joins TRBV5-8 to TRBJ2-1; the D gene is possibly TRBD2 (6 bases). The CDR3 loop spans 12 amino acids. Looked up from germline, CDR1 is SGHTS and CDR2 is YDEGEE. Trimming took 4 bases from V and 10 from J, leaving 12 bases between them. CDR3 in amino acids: CASSDVLAEQFF. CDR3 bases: TGTGCCAGCAGCGACGTGCTAGCGGAGCAGTTCTTC.

The CDR3 loop reads CASSPRGGSGGYEQYF. The CDR3 nucleotides are TGTGCCAGCAGCCCCCGTGGGGGTAGCGGGGGCTACGAGCAGTACTTC. The chain uses TRBV7-2 and TRBJ2-5; the match to TRBD2 covers 9 bases. With the DNA end fitting TRBJ2-7 better, the J assignment may be wrong. Germline CDR1 reads SGHTA; CDR2 reads FQGNSA. This CDR3 has 16 residues.

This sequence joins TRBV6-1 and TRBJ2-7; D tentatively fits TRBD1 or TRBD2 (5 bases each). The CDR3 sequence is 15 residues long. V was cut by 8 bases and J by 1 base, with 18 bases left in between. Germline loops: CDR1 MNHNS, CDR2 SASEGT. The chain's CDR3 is CASPKPGPRSYEQYF. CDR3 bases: TGTGCCAGCCCAAAGCCGGGACCGAGGTCCTACGAGCAGTACTTC.

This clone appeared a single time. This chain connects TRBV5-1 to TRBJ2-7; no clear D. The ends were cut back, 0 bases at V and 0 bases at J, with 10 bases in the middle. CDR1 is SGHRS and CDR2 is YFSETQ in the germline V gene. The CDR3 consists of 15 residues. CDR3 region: CASSLGYSSSYEQYF. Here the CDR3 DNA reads TGCGCCAGCAGCTTGGGGTACAGTAGCTCCTACGAGCAGTACTTC.

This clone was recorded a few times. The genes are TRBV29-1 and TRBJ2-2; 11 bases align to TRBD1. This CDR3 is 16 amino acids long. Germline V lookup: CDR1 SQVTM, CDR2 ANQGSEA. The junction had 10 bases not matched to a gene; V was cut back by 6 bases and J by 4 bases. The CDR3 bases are TGCAGCGTGAAAAATGGACAGGGGGCAGTCACCGGGGAGCTGTTTTTT. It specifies CSVKNGQGAVTGELFF.

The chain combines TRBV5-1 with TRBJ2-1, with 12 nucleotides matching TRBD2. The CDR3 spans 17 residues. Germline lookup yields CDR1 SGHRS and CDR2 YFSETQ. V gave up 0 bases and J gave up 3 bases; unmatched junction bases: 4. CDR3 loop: CASSLVPTSGSYNEQFF. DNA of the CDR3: TGCGCCAGCAGCTTGGTACCGACTAGCGGGAGCTACAATGAGCAGTTCTTC.

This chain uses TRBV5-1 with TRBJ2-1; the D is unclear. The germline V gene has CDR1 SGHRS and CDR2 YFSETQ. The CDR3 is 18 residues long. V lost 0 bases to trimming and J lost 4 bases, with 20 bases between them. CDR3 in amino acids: CASSLVGSVRMGYNEQFF. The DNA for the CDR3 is TGCGCCAGCAGCTTGGTCGGATCGGTACGCATGGGATACAATGAGCAGTTCTTC.

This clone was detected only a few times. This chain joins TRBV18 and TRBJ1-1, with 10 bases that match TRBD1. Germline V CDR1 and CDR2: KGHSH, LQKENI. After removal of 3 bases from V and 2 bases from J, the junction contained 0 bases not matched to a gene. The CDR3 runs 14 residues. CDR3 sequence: CASSPTGGNTEAFF. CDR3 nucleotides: TGTGCCAGCTCACCGACAGGGGGCAACACTGAAGCTTTCTTT.

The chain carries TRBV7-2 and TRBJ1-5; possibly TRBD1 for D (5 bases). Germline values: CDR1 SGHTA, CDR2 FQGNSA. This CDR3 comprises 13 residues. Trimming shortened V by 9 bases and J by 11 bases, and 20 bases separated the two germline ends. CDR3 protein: CARTGRNGGAQHF. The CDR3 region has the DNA TGTGCCAGGACGGGGAGAAATGGGGGGGCCCAGCATTTT.

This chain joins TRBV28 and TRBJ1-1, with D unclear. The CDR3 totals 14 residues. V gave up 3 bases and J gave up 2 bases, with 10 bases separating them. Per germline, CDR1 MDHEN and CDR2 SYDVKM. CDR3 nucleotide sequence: TGTGCCAGCAGTTTCCTACAGATTAACACTGAAGCTTTCTTT. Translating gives CASSFLQINTEAFF.

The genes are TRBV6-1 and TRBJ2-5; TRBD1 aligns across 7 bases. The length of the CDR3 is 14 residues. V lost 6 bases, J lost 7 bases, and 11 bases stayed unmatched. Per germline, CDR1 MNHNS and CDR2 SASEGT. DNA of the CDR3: TGTGCCAGCAGGGAGACAGGGTCCGCGGGGACCCAGTACTTC. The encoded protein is CASRETGSAGTQYF.

The CDR3 region has the DNA TGCGCCAGCTCCCTTTTCCCAGATACGCAGTATTTT. Translating it yields CASSLFPDTQYF. The rearrangement links TRBV5-1 to TRBJ2-3, with no clear D. Deletions cut 7 bases from V and 4 bases from J, with 10 bases between. Germline CDR1 SGHRS, CDR2 YFSETQ. This CDR3 has 12 residues.

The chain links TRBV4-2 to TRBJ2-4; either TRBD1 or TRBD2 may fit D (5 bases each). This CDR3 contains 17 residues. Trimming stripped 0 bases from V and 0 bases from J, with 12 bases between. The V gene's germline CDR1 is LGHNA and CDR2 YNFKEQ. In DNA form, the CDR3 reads TGTGCCAGCAGCCAAGAGGGACGGTTTCTAGCCAAAAACATTCAGTACTTC. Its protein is CASSQEGRFLAKNIQYF.

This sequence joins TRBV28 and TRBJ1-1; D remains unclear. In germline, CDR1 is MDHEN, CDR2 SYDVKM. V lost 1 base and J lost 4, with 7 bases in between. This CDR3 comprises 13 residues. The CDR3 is CASSLYLGTEAFF. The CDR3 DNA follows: TGTGCCAGCAGTTTATACCTGGGCACTGAAGCTTTCTTT. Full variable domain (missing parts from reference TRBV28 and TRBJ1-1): DVKVTQSSRYLVKRTGEKVFLECVQDMDHENMFWYRQDPGLGLRLIYFSYDVKMKEKGDIPEGYSVSREKKERFSLILESASTNQTSMYLCASSLYLGTEAFFGQGTRLTVV.

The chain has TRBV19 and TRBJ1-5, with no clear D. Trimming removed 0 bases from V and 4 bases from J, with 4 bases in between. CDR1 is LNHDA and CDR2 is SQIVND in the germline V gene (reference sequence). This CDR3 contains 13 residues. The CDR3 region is CASSIDMNQPQHF. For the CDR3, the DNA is TGTGCCAGTAGTATAGACATGAATCAGCCCCAGCATTTT. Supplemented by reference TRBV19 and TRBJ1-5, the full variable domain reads DGGITQSPKYLFRKEGQNVTLSCEQNLNHDAMYWYRQDPGQGLRLIYYSQIVNDFQKGDIAEGYSVSREKKESFPLTVTSAQKNPTAFYLCASSIDMNQPQHFGDGTRLSIL.

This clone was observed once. The CDR3 sequence is CASSSWTPYEQYF. The DNA of the CDR3 is TGTGCCAGCAGCTCTTGGACACCGTACGAGCAGTACTTC. This chain joins TRBV7-6 and TRBJ2-7, with a possible D match to TRBD1 (5 bases). Germline V lookup: CDR1 SGHVS, CDR2 FNYEAQ. The CDR3 has 13 residues. Trimming shortened V by 4 bases and J by 4 bases, and 11 bases separated the two germline ends.

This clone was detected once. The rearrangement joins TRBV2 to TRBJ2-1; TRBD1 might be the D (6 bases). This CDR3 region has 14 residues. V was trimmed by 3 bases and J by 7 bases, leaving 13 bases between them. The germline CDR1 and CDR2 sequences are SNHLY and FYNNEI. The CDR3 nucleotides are TGTGCCAGCAGTGAGTGGCGGCAGGGGAATGAGCAGTTCTTC. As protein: CASSEWRQGNEQFF.